The entry below describes one T cell receptor (beta chain). The data were obtained in a study of shared clonotypes between healthy human individuals. Sequencing used immunoSEQ multiplex PCR; TCRdb keeps in-frame clones, though not all of them. The sample has approximately 2.4 million clones, more than 90% seen once. V dropped 6 bases and J dropped 2 bases, with 17 bases sitting between them. Germline lookup yields CDR1 MNHNS and CDR2 SASEGT. The CDR3 contains 15 residues. Input material: naive CD4+ T cells sorted from blood. Subset: CD45RA+ positively selected. This sequence originates from a man between 18 and 29 years old in good health. The chain links TRBV6-1 to TRBJ2-7, with D tentatively TRBD1 or TRBD2 (7 bases each). CDR3 DNA sequence: TGTGCCAGCAGCGGTAGGCAGGGGGGGCCCTACGAGCAGTACTTC. Amino acids: CASSGRQGGPYEQYF.